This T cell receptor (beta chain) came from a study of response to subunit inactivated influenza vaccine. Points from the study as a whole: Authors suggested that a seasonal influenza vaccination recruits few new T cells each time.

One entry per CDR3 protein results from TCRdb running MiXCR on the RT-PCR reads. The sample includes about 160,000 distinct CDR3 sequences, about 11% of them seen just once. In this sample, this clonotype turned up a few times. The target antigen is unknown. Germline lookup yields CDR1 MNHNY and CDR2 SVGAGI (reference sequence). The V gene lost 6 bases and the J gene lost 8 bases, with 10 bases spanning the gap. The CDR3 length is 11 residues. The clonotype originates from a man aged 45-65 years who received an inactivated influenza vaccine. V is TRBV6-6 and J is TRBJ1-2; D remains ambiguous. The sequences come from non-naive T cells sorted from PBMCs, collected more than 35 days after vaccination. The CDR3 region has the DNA TGTGCCAGCAGCCCGACCCAGGGCTACACCTTC. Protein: CASSPTQGYTF.